This is a list of T cell receptor beta chains from one sample in a study of cytomegalovirus exposure and HLA in healthy donors. This table comes from immunoSEQ multiplex PCR, and its TCRdb copy is limited to in-frame clones, with some not included. The repertoire has about 330,000 clones, around 90% of them found once; the top ten carry over 1%. The material sequenced was PBMCs. The receptor source for this set is a woman aged 30 to 39 in good health and CMV-seropositive. Both conserved end residues are part of each CDR3. The D gene is left open where the match is weak. Where a row states a size, it is once, few, many or the class of an expanded clone; other rows omit it.

.	TRBV6-4	.	TRBJ2-3	TGTGCCAGCAGTGATTTGGGTAGTAGAGATACGCAGTATTTT	CASSDLGSRDTQYF
.	TRBV7-9	.	TRBJ2-3	TGTGCCAGCAGCGAAGTCTTGTGGACTAGCACAGATACGCAGTATTTT	CASSEVLWTSTDTQYF
.	TRBV19	TRBD1	TRBJ1-1	TGTGCCAGTAGTCCAGGGGGCTTGGACACTGAAGCTTTCTTT	CASSPGGLDTEAFF
.	TRBV11-2	.	TRBJ2-3	TGTGCCAGCAGCTTAAGGAGAACGGGGTCTAGCACAGATACGCAGTATTTT	CASSLRRTGSSTDTQYF
.	TRBV4-3	.	TRBJ1-4	TGCGCCAGCAGCCAAGGGCAGGGGACAACTAATGAAAAACTGTTTTTT	CASSQGQGTTNEKLFF
.	TRBV4-1	TRBD1	TRBJ2-7	TGCGCCAGCAGCCCGGGACAGGTGAGCGAGCAGTACTTC	CASSPGQVSEQYF
.	TRBV7-6	TRBD1	TRBJ2-7	TGTGCCAGCAGCTTAGGGACAGGGGATAACCGGCAGTACTTC	CASSLGTGDNRQYF
few	TRBV2	.	TRBJ1-2	TGTGCCAGCAGCGTAACAGCTAACTATGGCTACACCTTC	CASSVTANYGYTF
once	TRBV6-1	.	TRBJ1-1	TGTGCCAGCAGGCCCGCAGGGGAAAAGTACACTGAAGCTTTCTTT	CASRPAGEKYTEAFF
.	TRBV27	TRBD2	TRBJ2-1	TGTGCCAGCAGTTTAGGACTAGCGGGTCTCGAGCAGTTCTTC	CASSLGLAGLEQFF
.	TRBV7-8	.	TRBJ2-3	TGTGCCAGCAGCTTAGCGGTCCGTGGCACAGATACGCAGTATTTT	CASSLAVRGTDTQYF
.	TRBV10-2	TRBD2	TRBJ2-7	TGCGCCAGCAGTCGGCTAGCGGGCACCTACGAGCAGTACTTC	CASSRLAGTYEQYF
.	TRBV7-9	TRBD1	TRBJ1-1	TGTGCCAGCAGCTTAGGGACAGGGAACACTGAAGCTTTCTTT	CASSLGTGNTEAFF
.	TRBV5-1	.	TRBJ2-5	TGCGCCAGCAGCTCGGGACTGCCCCAAGAGACCCAGTACTTC	CASSSGLPQETQYF
.	TRBV30	.	TRBJ2-5	TGTGCCTGGAGTGTATTGCTGCAAGAGACCCAGTACTTC	CAWSVLLQETQYF
few	TRBV5-1	.	TRBJ2-5	TGCGCCAGCAGCTTGGTGACGCGAGAGACCCAGTACTTC	CASSLVTRETQYF
few	TRBV4-1	.	TRBJ2-7	TGCGCCAGCAGCCAAGTCGGGGACGAGCAGTACTTC	CASSQVGDEQYF
.	TRBV7-6	TRBD2	TRBJ2-7	TGTGCCAGCAGCTACTCTCTGGGACTAGCGGGAGTCGAGCAGTACTTC	CASSYSLGLAGVEQYF
.	TRBV27	.	TRBJ1-1	TGTGCCACCAGGATTGGCGGCACTGAAGCTTTCTTT	CATRIGGTEAFF
.	TRBV18	TRBD1	TRBJ2-7	TGTGCCAGCTCCCTCGAGACAGGGCCTTACTACGAGCAGTACTTC	CASSLETGPYYEQYF
.	TRBV7-6	.	TRBJ2-7	TGTGCCAGCAGCTTTACCTCGATGGAGCAGTACTTC	CASSFTSMEQYF
once	TRBV29-1	.	TRBJ2-3	TGCAGCGTTCCAAAGGGGACCCGGGCAGATACGCAGTATTTT	CSVPKGTRADTQYF
.	TRBV18	TRBD1	TRBJ2-7	TGTGCCAGCTCCCATGGACAGGGGGATATATACGAGCAGTACTTC	CASSHGQGDIYEQYF
.	TRBV4-3	.	TRBJ2-7	TGCGCCAGCAGCCAAGATCTTAGCGGTATCTCCTACGAGCAGTACTTC	CASSQDLSGISYEQYF
few	TRBV19	.	TRBJ2-2	TGTGCCAGTAAGGACCAGGGCTGGTCCGGGGAGCTGTTTTTT	CASKDQGWSGELFF
once	TRBV10-3	.	TRBJ2-5	TGTGCCATCAGTGAGCCCCTGCCCCAGGGTTCGAAGACCCAGTACTTC	CAISEPLPQGSKTQYF
once	TRBV2	TRBD2	TRBJ2-1	TGTGCCAGCGGCGGGGCGGGGGGAATAAGCGATGAGCAGTTCTTC	CASGGAGGISDEQFF
.	TRBV14	.	TRBJ1-2	TGTGCCAGCAGCCAAGATACGGGCAGAACCTATGGCTACACCTTC	CASSQDTGRTYGYTF
.	TRBV11-2	TRBD1	TRBJ1-5	TGTGCCAGCAGCTTAGAAGGGACAGGAAATCAGCCCCAGCATTTT	CASSLEGTGNQPQHF
.	TRBV28	.	TRBJ2-3	TGTGCCAGCAGCGCCCCGGGACACGTTAGCACAGATACGCAGTATTTT	CASSAPGHVSTDTQYF
few	TRBV30	.	TRBJ1-2	TGTGCCTGGAGGAGGGGTACTAACTATGGCTACACCTTC	CAWRRGTNYGYTF
.	TRBV9	.	TRBJ1-5	TGTGCCAGCAGCGTAGGGAACGGCTACAATCAGCCCCAGCATTTT	CASSVGNGYNQPQHF
.	TRBV7-8	TRBD2	TRBJ2-5	TGTGCCAGCATCAACCGAGCGGGAGGCGAGACCCAGTACTTC	CASINRAGGETQYF
.	TRBV7-6	TRBD2	TRBJ2-5	TGTGCCAGCAGCCGATCCGGGGGGGGCGAGACCCAGTACTTC	CASSRSGGGETQYF
once	TRBV27	.	TRBJ1-2	TGTGCCAGCAGTTTATCCCCTTACTATGGCTACACCTTC	CASSLSPYYGYTF
.	TRBV27	.	TRBJ2-3	TGTGCCAGCAGTTACAGCACAGATACGCAGTATTTT	CASSYSTDTQYF
.	TRBV7-9	.	TRBJ1-1	TGTGCCAGCAGCCCACCGGCGCCGAACACTGAAGCTTTCTTT	CASSPPAPNTEAFF
.	TRBV7-2	TRBD1	TRBJ1-4	TGTGCCAGCAGAACCGGACAGGGAGGATCCGAAAAACTGTTTTTT	CASRTGQGGSEKLFF
.	TRBV6-1	.	TRBJ2-7	TGTGCCAGCAGTGCCGTTCCCTCCTACGAGCAGTACTTC	CASSAVPSYEQYF
.	TRBV27	.	TRBJ1-2	TGTGCCAGCAGTTTGGGGGGCGGCTATGGCTACACCTTC	CASSLGGGYGYTF
.	TRBV27	TRBD2	TRBJ2-3	TGTGCCAGCAGTTTATCTAGCGGGCGATCCTTTTGG	CASSLSSGRSFW
.	TRBV4-2	TRBD1	TRBJ2-7	TGTGCCAGTGGGACAGGAACCTACGAGCAGTACTTC	CASGTGTYEQYF
.	TRBV6-6	.	TRBJ1-1	TGTGCCGCTCTCAGAGGTAACACTGAAGCTTTCTTT	CAALRGNTEAFF